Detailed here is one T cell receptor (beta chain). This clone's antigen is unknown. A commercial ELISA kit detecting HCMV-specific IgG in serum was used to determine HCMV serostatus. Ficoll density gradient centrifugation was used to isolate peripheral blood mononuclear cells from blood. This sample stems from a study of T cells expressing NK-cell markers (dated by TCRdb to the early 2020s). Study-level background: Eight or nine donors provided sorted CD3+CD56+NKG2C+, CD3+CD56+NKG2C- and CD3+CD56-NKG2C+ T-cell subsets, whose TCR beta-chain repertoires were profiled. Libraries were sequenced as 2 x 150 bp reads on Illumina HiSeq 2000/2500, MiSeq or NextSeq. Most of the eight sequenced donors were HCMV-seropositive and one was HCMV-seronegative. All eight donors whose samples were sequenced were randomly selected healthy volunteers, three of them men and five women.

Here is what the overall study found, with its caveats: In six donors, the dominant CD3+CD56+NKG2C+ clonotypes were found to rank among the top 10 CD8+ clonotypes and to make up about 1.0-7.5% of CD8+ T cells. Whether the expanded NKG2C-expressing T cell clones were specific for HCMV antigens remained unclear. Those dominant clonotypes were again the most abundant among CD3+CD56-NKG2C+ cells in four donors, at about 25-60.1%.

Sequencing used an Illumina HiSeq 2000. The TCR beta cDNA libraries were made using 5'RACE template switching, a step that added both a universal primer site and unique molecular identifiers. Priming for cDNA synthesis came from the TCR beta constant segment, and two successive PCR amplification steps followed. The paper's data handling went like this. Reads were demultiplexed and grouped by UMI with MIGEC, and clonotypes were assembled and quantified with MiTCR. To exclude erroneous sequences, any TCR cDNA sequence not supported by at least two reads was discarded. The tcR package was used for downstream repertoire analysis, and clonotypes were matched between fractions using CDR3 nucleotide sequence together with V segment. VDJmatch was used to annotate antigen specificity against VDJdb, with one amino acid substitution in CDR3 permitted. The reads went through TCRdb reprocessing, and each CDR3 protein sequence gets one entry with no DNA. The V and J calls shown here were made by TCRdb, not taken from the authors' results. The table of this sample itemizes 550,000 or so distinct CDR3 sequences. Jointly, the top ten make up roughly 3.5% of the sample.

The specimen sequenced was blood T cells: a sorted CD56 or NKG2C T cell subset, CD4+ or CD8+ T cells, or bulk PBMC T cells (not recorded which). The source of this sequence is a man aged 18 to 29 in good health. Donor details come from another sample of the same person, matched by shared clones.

The CDR3 region: CASSSRGPYGYTF. The rearrangement combines TRBV6-2 or TRBV6-3 with TRBJ1-2; no DNA is available, so the TRBD1 call from TCRdb remains unchecked. Including the terminal cysteine and phenylalanine, the CDR3 comprises 13 residues. DNA is not recorded here. Reading the germline V gene gives CDR1 MNHEY and CDR2 SVGEGT.